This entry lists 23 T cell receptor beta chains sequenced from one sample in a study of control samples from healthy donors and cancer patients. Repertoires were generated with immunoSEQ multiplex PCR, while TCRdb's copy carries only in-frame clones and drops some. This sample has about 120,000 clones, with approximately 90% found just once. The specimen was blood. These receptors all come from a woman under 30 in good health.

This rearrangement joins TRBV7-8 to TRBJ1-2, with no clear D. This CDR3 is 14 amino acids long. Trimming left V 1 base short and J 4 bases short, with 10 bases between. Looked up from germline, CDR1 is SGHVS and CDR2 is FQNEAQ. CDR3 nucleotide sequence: TGTGCCAGCAGCTTAGTGGCGGACCTCTATGGCTACACCTTC. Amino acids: CASSLVADLYGYTF.

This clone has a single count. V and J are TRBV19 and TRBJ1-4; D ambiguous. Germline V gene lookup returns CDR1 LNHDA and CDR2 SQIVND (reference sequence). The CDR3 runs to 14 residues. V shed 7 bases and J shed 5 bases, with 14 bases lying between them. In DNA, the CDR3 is TGTGCCAGTAAATCACACCGAACAAATGAAAAACTGTTTTTT. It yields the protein CASKSHRTNEKLFF.

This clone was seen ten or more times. The CDR3 DNA reads TGTGCCAGCAGCTTGATGGAGACCCAGTACTTC. It codes for CASSLMETQYF. This chain links TRBV5-4 with TRBJ2-5; no reliable D call. The V gene's germline CDR1 is SGHNT and CDR2 YYREEE (reference sequence). The CDR3 length is 11 residues. V gave up 1 base and J gave up 5 bases, with 3 bases separating them.

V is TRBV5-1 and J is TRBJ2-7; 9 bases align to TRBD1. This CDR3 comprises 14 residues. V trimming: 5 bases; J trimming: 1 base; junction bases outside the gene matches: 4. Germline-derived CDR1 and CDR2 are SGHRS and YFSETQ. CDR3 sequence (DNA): TGCGCCAGCAGGGGGGGACAGGGATCCTACGAGCAGTACTTC. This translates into CASRGGQGSYEQYF.

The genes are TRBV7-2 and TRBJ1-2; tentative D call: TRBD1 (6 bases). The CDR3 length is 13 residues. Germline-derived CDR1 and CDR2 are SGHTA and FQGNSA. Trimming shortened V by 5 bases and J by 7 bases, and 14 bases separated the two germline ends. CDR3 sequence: CASSQRTAGGYTF. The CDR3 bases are TGTGCCAGCAGCCAGAGGACAGCGGGTGGCTACACCTTC. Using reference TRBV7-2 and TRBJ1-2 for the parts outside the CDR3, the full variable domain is GAGVSQSPSNKVTEKGKDVELRCDPISGHTALYWYRQSLGQGLEFLIYFQGNSAPDKSGLPSDRFSAERTGGSVSTLTIQRTQQEDSAVYLCASSQRTAGGYTFGSGTRLTVV.

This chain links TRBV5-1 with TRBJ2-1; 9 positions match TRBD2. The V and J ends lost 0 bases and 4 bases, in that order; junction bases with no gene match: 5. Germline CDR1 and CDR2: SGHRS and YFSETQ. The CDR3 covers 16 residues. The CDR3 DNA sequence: TGCGCCAGCAGCTTGGGGGGCGGGAGGGTATACAATGAGCAGTTCTTC. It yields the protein CASSLGGGRVYNEQFF.

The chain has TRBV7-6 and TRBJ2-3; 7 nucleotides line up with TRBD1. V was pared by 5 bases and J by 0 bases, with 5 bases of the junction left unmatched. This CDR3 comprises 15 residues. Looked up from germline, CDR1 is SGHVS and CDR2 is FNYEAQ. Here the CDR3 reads CASSGNRGSTDTQYF. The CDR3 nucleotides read TGTGCCAGCAGCGGAAACAGGGGTAGCACAGATACGCAGTATTTT.

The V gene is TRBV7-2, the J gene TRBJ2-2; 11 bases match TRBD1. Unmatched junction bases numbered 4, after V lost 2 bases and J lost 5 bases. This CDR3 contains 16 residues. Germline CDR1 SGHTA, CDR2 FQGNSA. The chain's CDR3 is CASSLQDRGRTGELFF. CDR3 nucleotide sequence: TGTGCCAGCAGCTTACAGGACAGGGGGCGTACCGGGGAGCTGTTTTTT.

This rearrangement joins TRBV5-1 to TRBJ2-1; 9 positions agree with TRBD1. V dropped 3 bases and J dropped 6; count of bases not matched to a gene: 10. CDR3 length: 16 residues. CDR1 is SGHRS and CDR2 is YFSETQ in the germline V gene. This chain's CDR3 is CASSSARDRVSNEQFF. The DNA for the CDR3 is TGCGCCAGCAGCTCGGCCCGGGACAGGGTCAGCAATGAGCAGTTCTTC.

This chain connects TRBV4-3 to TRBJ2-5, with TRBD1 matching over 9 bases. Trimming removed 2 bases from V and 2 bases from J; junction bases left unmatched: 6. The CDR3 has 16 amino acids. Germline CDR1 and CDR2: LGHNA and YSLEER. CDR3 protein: CASSQPRQGVQETQYF. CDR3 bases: TGCGCCAGCAGCCAACCAAGACAGGGGGTACAAGAGACCCAGTACTTC.

The CDR3: CASSQFGGSSYEQYF. The CDR3 bases are TGCGCCAGCAGCCAATTTGGGGGTAGCTCCTACGAGCAGTACTTC. The rearrangement uses TRBV4-3 and TRBJ2-7, with D perhaps matching TRBD1 or TRBD2 (5 bases each). CDR1 LGHNA and CDR2 YSLEER come from the germline V gene. The V gene lost 2 bases and the J gene lost 0 bases, with 11 bases spanning the gap. This CDR3 region has 15 residues.

The CDR3 DNA reads as TGTGCCAGCGAGCGGGGCTACAGCTCCTACAATGAGCAGTTCTTC. Translation gives CASERGYSSYNEQFF. The V gene is TRBV11-2, the J gene TRBJ2-1, with 7 bases fitting TRBD2. Germline assignment: CDR1 SGHAT and CDR2 FQNNGV. The CDR3 consists of 15 residues. V shed 8 bases and J 0 bases; nucleotides not matched to a gene: 7.

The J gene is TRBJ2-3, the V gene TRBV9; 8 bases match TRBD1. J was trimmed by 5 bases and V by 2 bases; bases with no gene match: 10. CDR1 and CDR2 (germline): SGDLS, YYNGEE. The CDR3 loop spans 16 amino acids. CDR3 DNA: TGTGCCAGCAGCGTCGCAGGGGGCGATTTCGGAGATACGCAGTATTTT. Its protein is CASSVAGGDFGDTQYF.

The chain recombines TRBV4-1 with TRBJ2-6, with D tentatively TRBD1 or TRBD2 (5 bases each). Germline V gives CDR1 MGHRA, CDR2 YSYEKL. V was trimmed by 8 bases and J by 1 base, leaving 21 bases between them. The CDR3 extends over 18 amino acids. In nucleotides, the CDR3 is TGCGCCAGCGGGGGACGGGTGTTGGGGATTTCTGGGGCCAACGTCCTGACTTTC. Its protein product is CASGGRVLGISGANVLTF.

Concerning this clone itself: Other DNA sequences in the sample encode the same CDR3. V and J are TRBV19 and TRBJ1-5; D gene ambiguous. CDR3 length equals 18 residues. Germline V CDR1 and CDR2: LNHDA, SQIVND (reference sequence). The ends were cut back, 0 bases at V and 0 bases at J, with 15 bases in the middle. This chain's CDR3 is CASSIDPRLPYSNQPQHF. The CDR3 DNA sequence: TGTGCCAGTAGTATAGATCCCAGGCTTCCTTATAGCAATCAGCCCCAGCATTTT. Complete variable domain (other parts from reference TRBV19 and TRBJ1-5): DGGITQSPKYLFRKEGQNVTLSCEQNLNHDAMYWYRQDPGQGLRLIYYSQIVNDFQKGDIAEGYSVSREKKESFPLTVTSAQKNPTAFYLCASSIDPRLPYSNQPQHFGDGTRLSIL.

The CDR3 reads CASSLGLAGLISYEQYF. The DNA for the CDR3 is TGCGCCAGCAGCTTGGGTCTAGCGGGACTTATTTCCTACGAGCAGTACTTC. This chain uses TRBV5-1 with TRBJ2-7, with 9 bases identical to TRBD2. CDR3 length: 17 amino acids. Per the germline V gene, CDR1 is SGHRS and CDR2 is YFSETQ. V trimming: 0 bases; J trimming: 1 base; junction bases outside the gene matches: 8. Full variable domain (rest looked up from reference TRBV5-1 and TRBJ2-7): KAGVTQTPRYLIKTRGQQVTLSCSPISGHRSVSWYQQTPGQGLQFLFEYFSETQRNKGNFPGRFSGRQFSNSRSEMNVSTLELGDSALYLCASSLGLAGLISYEQYFGPGTRLTVT.

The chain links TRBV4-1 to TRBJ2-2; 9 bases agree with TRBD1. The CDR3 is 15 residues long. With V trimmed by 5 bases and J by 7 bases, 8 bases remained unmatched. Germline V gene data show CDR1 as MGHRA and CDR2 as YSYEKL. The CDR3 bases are TGCGCCAGCAGCTCCACAGGGGGCGCCGGCGGGGAGCTGTTTTTT. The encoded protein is CASSSTGGAGGELFF.

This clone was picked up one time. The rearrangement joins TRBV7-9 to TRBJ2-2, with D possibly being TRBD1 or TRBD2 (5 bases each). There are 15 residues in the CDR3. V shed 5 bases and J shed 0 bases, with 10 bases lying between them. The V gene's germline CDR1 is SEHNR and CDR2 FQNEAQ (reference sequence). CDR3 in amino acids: CASSAGTTNTGELFF. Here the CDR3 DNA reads TGTGCCAGCAGCGCTGGGACGACGAACACCGGGGAGCTGTTTTTT.

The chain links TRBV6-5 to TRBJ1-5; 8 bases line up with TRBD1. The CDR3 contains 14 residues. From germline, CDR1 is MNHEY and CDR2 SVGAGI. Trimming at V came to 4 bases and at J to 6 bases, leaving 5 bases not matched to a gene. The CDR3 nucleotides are TGTGCCAGCAGTTCGCAGACAGGGGCTCAGCCCCAGCATTTT. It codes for CASSSQTGAQPQHF.

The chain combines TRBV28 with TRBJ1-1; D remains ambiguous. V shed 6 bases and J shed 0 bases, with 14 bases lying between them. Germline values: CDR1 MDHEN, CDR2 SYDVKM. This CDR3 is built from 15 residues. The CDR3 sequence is CASRPHAGLNTEAFF. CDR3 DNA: TGTGCCAGCAGACCCCATGCGGGATTGAACACTGAAGCTTTCTTT.

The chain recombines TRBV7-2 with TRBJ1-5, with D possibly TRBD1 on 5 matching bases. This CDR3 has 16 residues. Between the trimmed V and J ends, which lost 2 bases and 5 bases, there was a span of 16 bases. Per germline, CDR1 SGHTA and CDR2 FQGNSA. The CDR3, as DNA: TGTGCCAGCAGCTTACAGTACCCGACAGTAGATCAGCCCCAGCATTTT. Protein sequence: CASSLQYPTVDQPQHF.

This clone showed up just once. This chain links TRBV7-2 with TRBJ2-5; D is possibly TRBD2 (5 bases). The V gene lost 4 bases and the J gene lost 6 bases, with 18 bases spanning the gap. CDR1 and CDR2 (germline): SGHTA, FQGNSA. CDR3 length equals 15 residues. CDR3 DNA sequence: TGTGCCAGCAGCTCATCCCGCGGGTTGGGAAAGACCCAGTACTTC. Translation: CASSSSRGLGKTQYF.

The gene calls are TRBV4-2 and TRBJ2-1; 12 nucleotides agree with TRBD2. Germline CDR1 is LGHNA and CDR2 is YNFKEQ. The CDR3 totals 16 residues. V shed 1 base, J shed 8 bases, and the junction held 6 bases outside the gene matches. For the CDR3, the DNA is TGTGCCAGCAGCCAAGCCCTAGCGGGGGGGCTAGATGAGCAGTTCTTC. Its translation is CASSQALAGGLDEQFF.